The entry that follows covers one T cell receptor (beta chain) sequence. This entry belongs to a study of blood T cell repertoires in COVID-19. Looking at the study overall: Some COVID-19 samples were acute and others convalescent; all came from the United States, Italy and Spain. PBMCs, B-cell-depleted T cells, or T cells were the source of the cDNA or gDNA that made up the material.

The ends lost 8 bases at V and 2 bases at J; junction bases unmatched: 6. The CDR3 extends over 16 amino acids. The germline V gene encodes CDR1 MNHNY and CDR2 SVGAGI (reference sequence). Authors' methods: Nucleated cell counts were estimated from reference gene primer amplification. Data came from immunoSEQ multiplex PCR; TCRdb stores just in-frame clones and leaves some out. V and J calls and clone size come straight from that table; D and trimming were deduced from the DNA. The sample consists of 120,000 to 150,000 clones, around nine tenths of them appearing once. The chain employs TRBV6-6 and TRBJ2-6; 10 bases line up with TRBD1. This clonotype was sampled from a woman aged 50 to 60 with active or convalescent COVID-19. Specimen: peripheral blood. DNA for the CDR3: TGTGCCAGCGCTGACAGGGGGCTCCCTGGGGCCAACGTCCTGACTTTC. Protein: CASADRGLPGANVLTF.